This T cell receptor beta chain was sequenced for a study of technical replicates of blood from a handful of donors. There are 19 residues in the CDR3. J gave up 0 bases and V 6 bases, and 13 bases lay outside the gene matches. Looked up from germline, CDR1 is SGHRS and CDR2 is YFSETQ. TCRdb's copy holds only in-frame clones and misses some; the assay was immunoSEQ multiplex PCR. The repertoire holds about 66,000 clones, with around 89% as singletons. The source of this sequence is a human donor in good health. Some clones in this sample may be carry-over from other donors' samples. The rearrangement links TRBV5-1 to TRBJ2-6, with TRBD1 matching 9 bases. Sequenced input: PBMCs. The CDR3 nucleotides are TGCGCCAGCACCCTAGTTTTCACAGGGGGCCCCTCTGGGGCCAACGTCCTGACTTTC. Translating gives CASTLVFTGGPSGANVLTF.